The present TCR beta chain was sequenced within a study of T cell repertoires in cytomegalovirus infection. Whole-study context: Through public TCR beta signatures, both CMV infection and matching HLA type were indicated.

General observations from the study: Clonotype analysis showed dominance of the ex vivo response by HLA-C-restricted CMV-specific TCR beta clonotypes. Using cumulative public TCR beta family frequency, the authors identified those who carried CMV together with the relevant HLA.

In germline, CDR1 is MDHEN, CDR2 SYDVKM. V was clipped by 4 bases and J by 2 bases; unmatched bases: 6. The CDR3 loop spans 16 amino acids. With respect to this clonotype: The antigen is not known.

TCRdb re-called the reads through MiXCR, storing one row per CDR3 protein. The sample consists of about 110,000 distinct CDR3 sequences, about a tenth of them appearing once. J is TRBJ2-1 and V is TRBV28; the match to TRBD1 covers 9 bases. This TCR came from a human donor in good health (CMV status not recorded). Some clones in this sample may be carry-over from other donors' samples. Sequencing used PBMCs, sequenced either directly or after in vitro stimulation (not recorded which). The DNA for the CDR3 is TGTGCCAGCAGTTCCTCGGACAGGGGCCCCTACAATGAGCAGTTCTTC. Translation gives CASSSSDRGPYNEQFF.